This record concerns one T cell receptor beta chain sequence. V dropped 4 bases and J dropped 4 bases, with 20 bases sitting between them. Germline V CDR1 and CDR2: SGHDN, FVKESK. CDR3 length: 17 residues. The data derive from a study of blood T cell repertoires in COVID-19. Study at large: The cDNA or gDNA used as material had been derived from T cells, B-cell-depleted T cells, or PBMCs.

In the authors' methods: Nucleated cell counts were estimated from reference gene primer amplification. Generated by immunoSEQ multiplex PCR, the TCRdb table keeps only in-frame clones and is missing some. The DNA gave D and trimming, while V, J and clone size come from that table. The sample consists of around 58,000 clones, over 65% of them appearing once. The sequenced material came from peripheral blood. The genes are TRBV14 and TRBJ2-1; D is ambiguous. The origin of this receptor is a human donor in a cohort sampled during active COVID-19. The CDR3 DNA reads TGTGCCAGCAGCCCGAAATCGACATCCCTTATTTACAATGAGCAGTTCTTC. This sequence encodes CASSPKSTSLIYNEQFF. Full variable domain (missing parts from reference TRBV14 and TRBJ2-1): EAGVTQFPSHSVIEKGQTVTLRCDPISGHDNLYWYRRVMGKEIKFLLHFVKESKQDESGMPNNRFLAERTGGTYSTLKVQPAELEDSGVYFCASSPKSTSLIYNEQFFGPGTRLTVL.